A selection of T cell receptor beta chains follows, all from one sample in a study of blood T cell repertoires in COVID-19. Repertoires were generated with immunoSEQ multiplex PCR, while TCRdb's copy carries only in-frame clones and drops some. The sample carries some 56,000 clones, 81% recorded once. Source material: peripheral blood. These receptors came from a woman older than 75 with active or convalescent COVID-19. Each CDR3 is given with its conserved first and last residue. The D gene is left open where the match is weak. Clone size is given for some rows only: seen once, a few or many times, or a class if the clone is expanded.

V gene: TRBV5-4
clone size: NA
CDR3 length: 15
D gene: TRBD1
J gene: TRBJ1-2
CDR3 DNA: TGTGCCAGCAGCCGCGGGGACAGGGTAAACTATGGCTACACCTTC
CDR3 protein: CASSRGDRVNYGYTF

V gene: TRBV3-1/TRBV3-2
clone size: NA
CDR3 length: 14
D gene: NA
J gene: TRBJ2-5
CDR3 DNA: TGTGCCAGCAGCCAAGAACTTAGTGTGGAGACCCAGTACTTC
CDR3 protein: CASSQELSVETQYF

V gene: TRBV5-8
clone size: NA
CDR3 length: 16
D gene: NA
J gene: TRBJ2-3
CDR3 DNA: TGTGCCAGCAGCTTGGGGGGGCCAACTGGTACAGATACGCAGTATTTT
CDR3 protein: CASSLGGPTGTDTQYF

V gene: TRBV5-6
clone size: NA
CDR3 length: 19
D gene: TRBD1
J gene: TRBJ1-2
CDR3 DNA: TGTGCCAGCAGCCCCCTTACGTTGACAGGGGGTGTTTTACAGTATGGCTACACCTTC
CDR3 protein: CASSPLTLTGGVLQYGYTF

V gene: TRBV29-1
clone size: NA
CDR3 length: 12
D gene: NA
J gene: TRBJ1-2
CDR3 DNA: TGCAGCGTTGCACAGTCAAACTATGGCTACACCTTC
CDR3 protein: CSVAQSNYGYTF

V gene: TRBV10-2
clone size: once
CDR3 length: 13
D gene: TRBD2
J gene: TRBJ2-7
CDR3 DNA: TGCGCCAGCACCCGCCAGCGGGGGGTTGAGCAGTACTTC
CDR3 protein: CASTRQRGVEQYF

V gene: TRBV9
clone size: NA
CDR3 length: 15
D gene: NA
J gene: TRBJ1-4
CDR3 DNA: TGTGCCAGCAGCGTAAGGCCAGGGGATAATGAAAAACTGTTTTTT
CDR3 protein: CASSVRPGDNEKLFF

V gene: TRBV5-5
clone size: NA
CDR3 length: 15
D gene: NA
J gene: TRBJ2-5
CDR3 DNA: TGTGCCAGCAGCTTGGTTTGGACAGCTAAAGAGACCCAGTACTTC
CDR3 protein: CASSLVWTAKETQYF

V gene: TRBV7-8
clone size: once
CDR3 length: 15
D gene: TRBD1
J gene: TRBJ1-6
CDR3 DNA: TGTGCCAGCAGTTTCGAGACAGGGAATAATTCACCCCTCCACTTT
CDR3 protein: CASSFETGNNSPLHF

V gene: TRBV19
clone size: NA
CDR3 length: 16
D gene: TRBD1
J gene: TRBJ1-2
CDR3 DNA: TGTGCCAGTTCAATAGCCCACTTCGACAGGGTGATTGGCTACACCTTC
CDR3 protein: CASSIAHFDRVIGYTF

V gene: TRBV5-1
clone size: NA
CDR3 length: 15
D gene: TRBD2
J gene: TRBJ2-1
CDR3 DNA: TGCGCCAGCAGCTTAAATAGCGGGGGCCTCGGTGAGCAGTTCTTC
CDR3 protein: CASSLNSGGLGEQFF

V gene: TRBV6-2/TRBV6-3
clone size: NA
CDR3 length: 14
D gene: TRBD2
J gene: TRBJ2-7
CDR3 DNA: TGTGCCAGCAGCTGGGGACTAGGGGCCTACGAGCAGTACTTC
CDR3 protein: CASSWGLGAYEQYF

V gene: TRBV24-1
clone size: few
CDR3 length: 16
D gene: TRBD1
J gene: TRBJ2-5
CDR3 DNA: TGTGCCACCAGTGATAGCGGACAGGGGGGACGGGAGACCCAGTACTTC
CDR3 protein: CATSDSGQGGRETQYF

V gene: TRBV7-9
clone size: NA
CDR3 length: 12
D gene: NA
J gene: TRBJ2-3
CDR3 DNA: TGTGCCAGCAGCTTACAGACAGATACGCAGTATTTT
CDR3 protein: CASSLQTDTQYF

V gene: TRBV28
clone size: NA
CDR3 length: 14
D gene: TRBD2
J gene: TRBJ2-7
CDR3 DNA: TGTGCCAGCAGTTTGGGCGGGGGATCCTACGAGCAGTACTTC
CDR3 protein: CASSLGGGSYEQYF

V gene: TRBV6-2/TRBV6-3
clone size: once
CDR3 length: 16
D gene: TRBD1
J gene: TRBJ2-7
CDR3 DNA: TGTGCCAGCAGTCCCCCCGGGACAGGGGGGCAGTACGAGCAGTACTTC
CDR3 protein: CASSPPGTGGQYEQYF

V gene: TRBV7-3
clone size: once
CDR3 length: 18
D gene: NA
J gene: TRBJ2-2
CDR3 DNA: TGTGCCAGCAGCTTAAAATGGAGGCGCGGGTTCGACACCGGGGAGCTGTTTTTT
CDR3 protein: CASSLKWRRGFDTGELFF

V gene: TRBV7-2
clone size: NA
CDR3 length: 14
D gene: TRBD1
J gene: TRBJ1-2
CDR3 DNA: TGTGCCAGCAGCCCCAGGGACAGCCGTGGGGGTAACACCTTC
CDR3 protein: CASSPRDSRGGNTF

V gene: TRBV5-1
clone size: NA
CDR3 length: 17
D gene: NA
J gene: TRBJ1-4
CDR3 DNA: TGCGCCAGCAGCACCGGACAGCGGGGGTACGCTAATGAAAAACTGTTTTTT
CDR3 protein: CASSTGQRGYANEKLFF

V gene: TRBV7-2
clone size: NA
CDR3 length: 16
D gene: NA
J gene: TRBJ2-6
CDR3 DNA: TGTGCCAGCAGCTTATGGGGAGATTCTGGGGCCAACGTCCTGACTTTC
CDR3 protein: CASSLWGDSGANVLTF

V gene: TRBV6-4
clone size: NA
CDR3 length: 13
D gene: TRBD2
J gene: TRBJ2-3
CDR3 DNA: TGTGCCAGCAGTGACTTTGGGGGGGGTACGCAGTATTTT
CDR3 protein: CASSDFGGGTQYF

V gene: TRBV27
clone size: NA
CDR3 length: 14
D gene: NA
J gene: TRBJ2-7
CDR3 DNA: TGTGCCAGCAGTCCCCGGGTCCTCACCTACGAGCAGTACTTC
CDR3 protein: CASSPRVLTYEQYF

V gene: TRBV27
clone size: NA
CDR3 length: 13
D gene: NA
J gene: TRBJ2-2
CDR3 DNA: TGTGCCAGCAGTTTGGGACTCACCGGGGAGCTGTTTTTT
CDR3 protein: CASSLGLTGELFF

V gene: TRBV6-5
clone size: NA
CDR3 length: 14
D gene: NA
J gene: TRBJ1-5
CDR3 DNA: TGTGCCAGCAGCCGTCAGGTTGGCAATCAGCCCCAGCATTTT
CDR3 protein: CASSRQVGNQPQHF

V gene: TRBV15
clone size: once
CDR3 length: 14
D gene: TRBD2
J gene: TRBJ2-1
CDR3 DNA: TGTGCCACCAGCAGAGGACTAGCTAGCAATGAGCAGTTCTTC
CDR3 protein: CATSRGLASNEQFF

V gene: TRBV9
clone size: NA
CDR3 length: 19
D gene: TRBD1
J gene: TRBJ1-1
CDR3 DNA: TGTGCCAGAAGGATAGTAAACCGGGACAGGGGAATCATGAACACTGAAGCTTTCTTT
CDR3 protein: CARRIVNRDRGIMNTEAFF

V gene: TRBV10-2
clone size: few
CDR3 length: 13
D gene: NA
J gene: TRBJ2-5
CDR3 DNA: TGCGCCAGTCTCGGACAGCCCCAAGAGACCCAGTACTTC
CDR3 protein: CASLGQPQETQYF

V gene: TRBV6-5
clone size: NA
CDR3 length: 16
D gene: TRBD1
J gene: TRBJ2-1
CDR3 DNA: TGTGCCAGCAGTTACTCGGCCAGGGGGCCATACAATGAGCAGTTCTTC
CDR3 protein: CASSYSARGPYNEQFF

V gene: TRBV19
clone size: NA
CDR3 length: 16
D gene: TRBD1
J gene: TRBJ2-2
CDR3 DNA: TGTGCCAGTAGTGGACCGGGACAGGGAAGCGGCGGGGAGCTGTTTTTT
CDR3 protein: CASSGPGQGSGGELFF

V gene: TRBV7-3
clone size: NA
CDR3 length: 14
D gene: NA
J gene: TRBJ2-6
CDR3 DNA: TGTGCCAGCAGCCCGCGAAGTGGGGCCAACGTCCTGACTTTC
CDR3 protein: CASSPRSGANVLTF

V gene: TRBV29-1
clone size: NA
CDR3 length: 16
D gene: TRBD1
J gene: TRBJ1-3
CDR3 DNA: TGCAGCGTTGCTACCGGGACAGGCTACTCTGGAAACACCATATATTTT
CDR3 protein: CSVATGTGYSGNTIYF

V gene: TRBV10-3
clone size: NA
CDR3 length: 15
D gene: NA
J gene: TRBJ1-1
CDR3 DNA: TGTGCCATCAGTGGTTTGGACCACCGGGGAACTGAAGCTTTCTTT
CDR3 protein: CAISGLDHRGTEAFF

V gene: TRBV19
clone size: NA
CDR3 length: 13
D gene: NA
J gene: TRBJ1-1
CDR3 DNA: TGTGCCACCAAGACAGATTTTAACACTGAAGCTTTCTTT
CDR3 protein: CATKTDFNTEAFF

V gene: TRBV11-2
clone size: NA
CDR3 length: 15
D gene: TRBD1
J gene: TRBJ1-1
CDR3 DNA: TGTGCCAGCAGCGTGGGACAGCTCATGAACACTGAAGCTTTCTTT
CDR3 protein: CASSVGQLMNTEAFF

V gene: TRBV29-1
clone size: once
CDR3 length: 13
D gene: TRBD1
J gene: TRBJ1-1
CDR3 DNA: TGCAGCGTTCGACAGGGGGGGGAGACTGAAGCTTTCTTT
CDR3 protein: CSVRQGGETEAFF

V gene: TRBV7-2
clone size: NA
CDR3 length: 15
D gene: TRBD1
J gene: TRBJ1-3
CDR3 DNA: TGTGCCAGCAGCCTCGACAGGGGACGTGGAAACACCATATATTTT
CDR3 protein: CASSLDRGRGNTIYF

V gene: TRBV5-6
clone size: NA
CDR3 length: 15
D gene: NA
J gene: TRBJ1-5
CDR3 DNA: TGTGCCAGCAGCTTGGACGGCGGAAAGTCGCAGCCCCAGCATTTT
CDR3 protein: CASSLDGGKSQPQHF

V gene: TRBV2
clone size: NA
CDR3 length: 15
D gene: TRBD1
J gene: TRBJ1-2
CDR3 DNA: TGTGCCAGCAGTGAAGGGACAGGGAGGGGATATGGCTACACCTTC
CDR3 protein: CASSEGTGRGYGYTF

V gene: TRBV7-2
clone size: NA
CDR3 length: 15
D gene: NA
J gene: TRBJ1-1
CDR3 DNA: TGTGCCAGCAGCTTAACCCAGGGGAAGAACACTGAAGCTTTCTTT
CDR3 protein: CASSLTQGKNTEAFF

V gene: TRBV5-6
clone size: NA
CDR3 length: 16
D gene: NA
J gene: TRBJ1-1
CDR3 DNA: TGTGCCAGCAGCTTGGTACTACAAGAGCCGATCACTGAAGCTTTCTTT
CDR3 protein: CASSLVLQEPITEAFF

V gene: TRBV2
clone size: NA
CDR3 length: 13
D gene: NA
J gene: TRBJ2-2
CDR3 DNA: TGTGCCAGCTTCGCGGGGCGCACCGGGGAGCTGTTTTTT
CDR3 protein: CASFAGRTGELFF

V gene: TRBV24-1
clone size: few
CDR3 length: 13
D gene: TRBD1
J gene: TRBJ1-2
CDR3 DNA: TGTGCCACCAGCAGGGGGCCGGGCTATGGCTACACCTTC
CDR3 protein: CATSRGPGYGYTF

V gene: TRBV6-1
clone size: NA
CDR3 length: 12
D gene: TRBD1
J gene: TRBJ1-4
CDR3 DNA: TGTGCCAGCAGTCCGGACAGGGAAAAACTGTTTTTT
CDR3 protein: CASSPDREKLFF

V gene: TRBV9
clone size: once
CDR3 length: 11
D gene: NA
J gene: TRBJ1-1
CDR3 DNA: TGTGCCAGCAGCGATCAGGGGAGAGCTTTCTTT
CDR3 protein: CASSDQGRAFF

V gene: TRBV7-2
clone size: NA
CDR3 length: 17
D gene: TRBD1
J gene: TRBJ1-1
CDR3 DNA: TGTGCCAGCAGCTGGGACAGGGACACCCTCTTGAACACTGAAGCTTTCTTT
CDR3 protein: CASSWDRDTLLNTEAFF

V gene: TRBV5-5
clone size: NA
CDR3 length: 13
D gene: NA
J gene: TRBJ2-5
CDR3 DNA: TGTGCCAGCAGTTTGGCCAGGGCAGAGACCCAGTACTTC
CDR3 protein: CASSLARAETQYF

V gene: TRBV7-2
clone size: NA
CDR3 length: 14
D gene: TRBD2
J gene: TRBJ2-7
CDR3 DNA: TGTGCCAGCAGCTTAAAAGCGGGGGGCGGCGAGCAGTACTTC
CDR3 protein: CASSLKAGGGEQYF

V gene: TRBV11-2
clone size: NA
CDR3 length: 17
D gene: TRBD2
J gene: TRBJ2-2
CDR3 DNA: TGTGCCAGCAGCTTAGCCTGGCTAGCGGGGGTCACCGGGGAGCTGTTTTTT
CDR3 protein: CASSLAWLAGVTGELFF

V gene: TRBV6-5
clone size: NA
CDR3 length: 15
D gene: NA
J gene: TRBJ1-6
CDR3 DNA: TGTGCCAGCATGCACGACAAGGACTATAATTCACCCCTCCACTTT
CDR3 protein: CASMHDKDYNSPLHF

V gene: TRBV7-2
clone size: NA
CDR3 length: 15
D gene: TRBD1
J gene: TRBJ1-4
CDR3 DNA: TGTGCCAGCAGCCCCCACAGGGGAATTAATGAAAAACTGTTTTTT
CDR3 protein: CASSPHRGINEKLFF

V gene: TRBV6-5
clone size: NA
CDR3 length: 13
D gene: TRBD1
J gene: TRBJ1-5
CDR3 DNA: TGTGCCAGCAGCCGGGACAGGGATCAGTCCCAGCATTTT
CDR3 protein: CASSRDRDQSQHF

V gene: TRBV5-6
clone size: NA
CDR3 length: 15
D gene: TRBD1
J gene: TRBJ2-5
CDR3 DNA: TGTGCCAGCAGCTTACGACAGGGGCACCAAGAGACCCAGTACTTC
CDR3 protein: CASSLRQGHQETQYF

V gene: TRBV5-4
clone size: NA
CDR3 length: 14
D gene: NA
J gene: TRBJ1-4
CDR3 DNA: TGTGCCAGCAGCACCAGACAGGTTAATGAAAAACTGTTTTTT
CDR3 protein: CASSTRQVNEKLFF

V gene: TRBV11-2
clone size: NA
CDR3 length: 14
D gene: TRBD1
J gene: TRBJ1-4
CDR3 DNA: TGTGCCAGCAGCTCAGGGGGCGGGATCCGAAAACTGTTTTTT
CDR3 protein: CASSSGGGIRKLFF

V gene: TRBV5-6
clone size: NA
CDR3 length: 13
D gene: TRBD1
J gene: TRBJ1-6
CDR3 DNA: TGTGCCAGCGCGGGACAGGGGAATTCACCCCTCCACTTT
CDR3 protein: CASAGQGNSPLHF

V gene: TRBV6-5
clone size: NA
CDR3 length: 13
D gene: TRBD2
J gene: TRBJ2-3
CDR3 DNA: TGTGCCAGCACCGGGACTAGCGTAGATACGCAGTATTTT
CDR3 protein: CASTGTSVDTQYF

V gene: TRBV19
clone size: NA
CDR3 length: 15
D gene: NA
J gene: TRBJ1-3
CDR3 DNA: TGTGCCAGTAGTATAGACAGATTCTCTGGAAACACCATATATTTT
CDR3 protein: CASSIDRFSGNTIYF